This T cell receptor beta chain comes out of a study of blood T cell repertoires in COVID-19 (dated by TCRdb to about 2020). Looking at the study overall: Collaborator samples came from the United States, Italy and Spain and covered acute and convalescent phases of COVID-19. The samples were drawn from the first 160 participants of the ongoing ImmuneRACE study and from 1,254 subjects provided by 6 global collaborators. The repertoires were released in a freely available public database meant as a resource for research on the immune response to SARS-CoV-2. Deeply sampled blood TCRbeta repertoires from subjects exposed to, actively infected with, or recovered from COVID-19 were included in the dataset. Where HLA class I and class II types were available, the types were taken from metadata supplied by the sample provider, not from assay-based typing. The prospective study material was composed of cDNA or gDNA derived from T cells, B-cell-depleted T cells, or PBMCs. Sample metadata almost always included a de-identified subject ID, COVID-19 status, age in years and sex.

What the research found in general, with its limitations: Clinical and demographic metadata were provided uncurated, with the amount varying by source and participant.

V lost 3 bases and J lost 0 bases; the stretch between them is 10 bases long. From the cysteine through the phenylalanine, the CDR3 covers 15 amino acids. Of the read, only the CDR3 DNA is kept; its 45 bases are in frame from base 1. The germline V gene yields SGHTS for CDR1 and YDEGEE for CDR2. The collaborating institutions used their own protocols to collect whole blood in K2EDTA tubes. For TCRbeta analysis, collaborators shipped samples as frozen whole blood, isolated PBMCs, or DNA extracted from either of those sample types. In the case of this clone: It lacks a known antigen. No qualities accompany the bases; no much larger clone lies one base away.

The immunoSEQ Assay, a bias-controlled multiplex PCR, was used to amplify TCRbeta CDR3 regions from genomic DNA. The authors' pipeline ran thus. Nucleated cell counts per sample were estimated from amplification of reference gene primers within the assay. To quantify the absolute abundance of each unique TCRbeta CDR3 rearrangement, sequence reads were collapsed and filtered. For each sample, productive Simpson clonality was calculated by taking the square root of Simpson's diversity index across productive rearrangements. This immuneACCESS table, as held by TCRdb, lists in-frame sequences with V and J called but not all clones. Of the missing ones, under half trace to an unresolved V gene in checked studies; the others have no known cause. The V and J calls and clone size come from that table; D and trimming were worked out from the DNA. The sample profile shows tens of thousands of clones; approximately 90% of them were found once. Jointly, the top ten make up 7.5% to 10% of the sample.

The chain is encoded by TRBV5-8 joined to TRBJ2-4; the best D guess is TRBD1, with 5 bases matching. The sequence came from a woman in her thirties or forties with active COVID-19. Material: peripheral blood. The nucleotides read TGTGCCAGCAGCTACAGACAGATAGCCAAAAACATTCAGTACTTC. It translates to CASSYRQIAKNIQYF.